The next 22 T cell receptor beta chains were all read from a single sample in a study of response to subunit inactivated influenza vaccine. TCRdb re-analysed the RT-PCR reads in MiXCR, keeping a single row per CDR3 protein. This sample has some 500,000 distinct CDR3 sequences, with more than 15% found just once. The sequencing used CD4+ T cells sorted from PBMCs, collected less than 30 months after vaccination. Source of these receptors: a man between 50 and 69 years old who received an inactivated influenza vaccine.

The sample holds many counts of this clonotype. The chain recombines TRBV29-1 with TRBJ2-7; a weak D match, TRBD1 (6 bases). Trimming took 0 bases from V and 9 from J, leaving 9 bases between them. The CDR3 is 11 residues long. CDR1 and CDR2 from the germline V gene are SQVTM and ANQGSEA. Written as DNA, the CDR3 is TGCAGCGTTGAAGAAGGACAGCGGCAGTACTTC. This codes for CSVEEGQRQYF.

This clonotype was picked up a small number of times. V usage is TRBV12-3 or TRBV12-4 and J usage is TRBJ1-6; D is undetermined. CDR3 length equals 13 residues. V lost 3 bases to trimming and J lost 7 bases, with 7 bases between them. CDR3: CASSLGGNSPLHF. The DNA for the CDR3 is TGTGCCAGCAGTTTGGGCGGGAATTCACCCCTCCACTTT.

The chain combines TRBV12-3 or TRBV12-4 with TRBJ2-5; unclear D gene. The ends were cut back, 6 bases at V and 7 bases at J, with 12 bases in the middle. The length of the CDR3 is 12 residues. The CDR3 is CASSLHRGTQYF. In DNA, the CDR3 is TGTGCCAGCAGCTTGCATAGAGGGACCCAGTACTTC.

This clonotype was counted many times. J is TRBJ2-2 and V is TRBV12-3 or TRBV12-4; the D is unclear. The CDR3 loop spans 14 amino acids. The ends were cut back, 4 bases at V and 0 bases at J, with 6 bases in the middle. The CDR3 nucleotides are TGTGCCAGCAGTTACAGCACGAACACCGGGGAGCTGTTTTTT. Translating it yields CASSYSTNTGELFF.

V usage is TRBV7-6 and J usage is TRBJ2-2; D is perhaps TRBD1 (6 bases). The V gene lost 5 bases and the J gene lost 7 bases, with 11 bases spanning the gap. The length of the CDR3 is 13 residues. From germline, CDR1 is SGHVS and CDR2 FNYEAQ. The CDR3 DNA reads TGTGCCAGCAGCAATACAGGGTTCGGGGAGCTGTTTTTT. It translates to CASSNTGFGELFF.

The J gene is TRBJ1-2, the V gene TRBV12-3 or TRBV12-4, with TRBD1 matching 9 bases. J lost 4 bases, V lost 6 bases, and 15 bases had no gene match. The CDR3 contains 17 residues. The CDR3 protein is CASSRTGTGRFGYGYTF. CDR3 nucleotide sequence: TGTGCCAGCAGCCGGACCGGGACAGGGCGATTTGGCTATGGCTACACCTTC.

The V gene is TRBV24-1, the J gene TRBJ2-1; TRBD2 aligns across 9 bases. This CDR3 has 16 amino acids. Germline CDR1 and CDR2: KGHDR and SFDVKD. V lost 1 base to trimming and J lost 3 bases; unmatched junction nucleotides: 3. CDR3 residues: CATSDFGREGYNEQFF. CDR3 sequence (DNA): TGTGCCACCAGTGATTTCGGGCGGGAGGGCTACAATGAGCAGTTCTTC.

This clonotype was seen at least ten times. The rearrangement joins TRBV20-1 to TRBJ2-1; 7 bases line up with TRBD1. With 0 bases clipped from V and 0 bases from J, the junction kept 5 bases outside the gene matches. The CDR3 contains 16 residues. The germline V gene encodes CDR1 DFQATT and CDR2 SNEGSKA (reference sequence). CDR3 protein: CSARERDRFSYNEQFF. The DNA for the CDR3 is TGCAGTGCTAGAGAACGGGACAGATTCTCCTACAATGAGCAGTTCTTC.

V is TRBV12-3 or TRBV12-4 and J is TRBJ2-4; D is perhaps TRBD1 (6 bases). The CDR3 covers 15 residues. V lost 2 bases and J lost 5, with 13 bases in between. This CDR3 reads CASSLIQGHQNIQYF. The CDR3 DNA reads TGTGCCAGCAGTTTAATCCAGGGGCATCAAAACATTCAGTACTTC.

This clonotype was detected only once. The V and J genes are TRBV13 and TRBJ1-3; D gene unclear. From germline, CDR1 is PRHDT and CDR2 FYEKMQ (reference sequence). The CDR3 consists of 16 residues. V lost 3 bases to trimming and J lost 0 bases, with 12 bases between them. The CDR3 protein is CASSFQSASSGNTIYF. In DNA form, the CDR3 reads TGTGCCAGCAGCTTCCAGTCAGCCTCCTCTGGAAACACCATATATTTT.

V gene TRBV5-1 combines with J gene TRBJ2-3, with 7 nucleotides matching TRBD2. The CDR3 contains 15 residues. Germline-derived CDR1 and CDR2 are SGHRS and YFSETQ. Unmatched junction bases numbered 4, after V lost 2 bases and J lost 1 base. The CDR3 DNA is TGCGCCAGCAGCTTCGTGGCGGGGGGCACAGATACGCAGTATTTT. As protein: CASSFVAGGTDTQYF.

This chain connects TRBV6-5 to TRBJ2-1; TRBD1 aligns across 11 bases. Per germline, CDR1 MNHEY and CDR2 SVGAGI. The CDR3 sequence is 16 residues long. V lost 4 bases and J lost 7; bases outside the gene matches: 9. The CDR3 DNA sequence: TGTGCCAGCAGTTCCTCCGGGACAGGGGGTAGGAATGAGCAGTTCTTC. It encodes CASSSSGTGGRNEQFF.

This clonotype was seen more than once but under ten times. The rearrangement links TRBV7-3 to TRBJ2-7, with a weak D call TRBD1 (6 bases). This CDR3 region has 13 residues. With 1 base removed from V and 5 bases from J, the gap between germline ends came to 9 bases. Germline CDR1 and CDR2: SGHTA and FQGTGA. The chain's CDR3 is CASSLRAGDEQYF. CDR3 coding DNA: TGTGCCAGCAGCTTAAGGGCAGGGGACGAGCAGTACTTC.

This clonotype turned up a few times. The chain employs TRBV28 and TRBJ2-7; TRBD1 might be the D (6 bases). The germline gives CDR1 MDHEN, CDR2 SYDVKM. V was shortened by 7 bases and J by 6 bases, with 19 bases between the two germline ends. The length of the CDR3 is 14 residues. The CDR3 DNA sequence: TGTGCCAGCACCCTACAGGGCCCCATCGCCGAGCAGTACTTC. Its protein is CASTLQGPIAEQYF.

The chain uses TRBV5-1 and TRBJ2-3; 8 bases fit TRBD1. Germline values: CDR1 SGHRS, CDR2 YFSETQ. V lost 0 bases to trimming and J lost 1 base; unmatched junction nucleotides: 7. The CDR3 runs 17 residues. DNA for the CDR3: TGCGCCAGCAGCTTGGTCGGACAGGGTCGGGGCACAGATACGCAGTATTTT. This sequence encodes CASSLVGQGRGTDTQYF.

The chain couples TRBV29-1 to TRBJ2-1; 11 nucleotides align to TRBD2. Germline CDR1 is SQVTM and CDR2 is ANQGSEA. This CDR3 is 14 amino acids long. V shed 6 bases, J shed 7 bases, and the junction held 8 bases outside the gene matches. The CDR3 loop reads CSVALAGGPNEQFF. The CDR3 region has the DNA TGCAGCGTAGCCCTAGCGGGGGGACCGAATGAGCAGTTCTTC.

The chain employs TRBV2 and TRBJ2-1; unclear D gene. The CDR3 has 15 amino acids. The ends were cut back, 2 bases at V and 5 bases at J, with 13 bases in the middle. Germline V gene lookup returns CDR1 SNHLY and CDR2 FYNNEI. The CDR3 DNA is TGTGCCAGCAGTGAAACATGGCCAGGCCACAATGAGCAGTTCTTC. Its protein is CASSETWPGHNEQFF.

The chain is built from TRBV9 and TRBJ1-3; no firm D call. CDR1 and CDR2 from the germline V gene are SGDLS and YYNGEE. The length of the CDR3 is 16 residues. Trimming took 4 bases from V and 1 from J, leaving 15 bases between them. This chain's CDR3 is CASSFSPATSGNTIYF. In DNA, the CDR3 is TGTGCCAGCAGCTTCTCACCGGCCACATCTGGAAACACCATATATTTT.

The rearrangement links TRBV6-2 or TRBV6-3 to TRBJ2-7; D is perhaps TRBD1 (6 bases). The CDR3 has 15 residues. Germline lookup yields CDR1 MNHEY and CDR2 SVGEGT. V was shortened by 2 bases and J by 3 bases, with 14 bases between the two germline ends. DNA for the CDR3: TGTGCCAGCAGTTACGGAATCCAGGGGAACTACGAGCAGTACTTC. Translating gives CASSYGIQGNYEQYF.

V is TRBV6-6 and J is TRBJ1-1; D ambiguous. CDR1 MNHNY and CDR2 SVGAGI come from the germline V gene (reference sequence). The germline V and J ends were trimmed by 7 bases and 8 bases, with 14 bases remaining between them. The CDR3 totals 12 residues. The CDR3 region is CASTESGREAFF. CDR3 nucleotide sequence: TGTGCCAGCACCGAAAGTGGCAGGGAAGCTTTCTTT.

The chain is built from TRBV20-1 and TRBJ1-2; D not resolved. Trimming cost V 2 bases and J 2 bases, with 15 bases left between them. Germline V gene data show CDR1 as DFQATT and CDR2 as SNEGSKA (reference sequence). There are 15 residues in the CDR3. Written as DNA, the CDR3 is TGCAGTGCTAGACGTCCTGGGGTCATAAACTATGGCTACACCTTC. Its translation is CSARRPGVINYGYTF.

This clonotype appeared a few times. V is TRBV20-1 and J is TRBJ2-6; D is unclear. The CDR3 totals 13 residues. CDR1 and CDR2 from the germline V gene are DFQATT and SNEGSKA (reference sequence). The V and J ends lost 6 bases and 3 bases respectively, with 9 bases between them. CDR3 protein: CSADADGANVLTF. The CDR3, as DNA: TGCAGTGCCGATGCAGATGGGGCCAACGTCCTGACTTTC.